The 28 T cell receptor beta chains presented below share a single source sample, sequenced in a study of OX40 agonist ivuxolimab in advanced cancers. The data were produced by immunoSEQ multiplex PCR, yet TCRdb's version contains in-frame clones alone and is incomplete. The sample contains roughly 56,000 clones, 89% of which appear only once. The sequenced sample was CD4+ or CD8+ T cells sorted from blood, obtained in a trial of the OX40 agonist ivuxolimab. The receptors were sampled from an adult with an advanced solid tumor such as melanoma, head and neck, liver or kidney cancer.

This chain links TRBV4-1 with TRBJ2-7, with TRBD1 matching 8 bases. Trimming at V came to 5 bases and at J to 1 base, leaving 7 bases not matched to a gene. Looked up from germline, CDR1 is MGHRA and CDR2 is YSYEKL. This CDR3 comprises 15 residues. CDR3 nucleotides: TGCGCCAGCAGCGGAGCGACAGGGGATTCCTACGAGCAGTACTTC. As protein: CASSGATGDSYEQYF.

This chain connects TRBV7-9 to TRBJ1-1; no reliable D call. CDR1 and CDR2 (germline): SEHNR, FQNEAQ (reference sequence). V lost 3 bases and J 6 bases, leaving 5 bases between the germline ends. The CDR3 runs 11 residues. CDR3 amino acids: CASSLAPEAFF. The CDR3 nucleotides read TGTGCCAGCAGCTTGGCGCCTGAAGCTTTCTTT.

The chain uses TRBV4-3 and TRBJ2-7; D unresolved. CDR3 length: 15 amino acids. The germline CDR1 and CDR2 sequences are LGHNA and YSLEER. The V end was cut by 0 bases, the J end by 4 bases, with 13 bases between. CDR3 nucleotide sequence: TGCGCCAGCAGCCAAGATCGGCAGTCCCGATACGAGCAGTACTTC. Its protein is CASSQDRQSRYEQYF.

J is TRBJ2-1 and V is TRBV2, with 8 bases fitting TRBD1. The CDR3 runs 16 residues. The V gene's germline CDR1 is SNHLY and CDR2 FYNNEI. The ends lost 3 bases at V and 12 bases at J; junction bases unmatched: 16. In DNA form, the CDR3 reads TGTGCCAGCAGTGAGCCACAGGGGGTAGCGCCCGACGGGCAGTTCTTC. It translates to CASSEPQGVAPDGQFF.

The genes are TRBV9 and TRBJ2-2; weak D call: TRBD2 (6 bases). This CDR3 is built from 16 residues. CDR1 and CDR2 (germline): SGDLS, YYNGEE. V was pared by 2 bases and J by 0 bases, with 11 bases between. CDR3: CASSVEGLTNTGELFF. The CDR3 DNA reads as TGTGCCAGCAGCGTGGAGGGCCTTACGAACACCGGGGAGCTGTTTTTT.

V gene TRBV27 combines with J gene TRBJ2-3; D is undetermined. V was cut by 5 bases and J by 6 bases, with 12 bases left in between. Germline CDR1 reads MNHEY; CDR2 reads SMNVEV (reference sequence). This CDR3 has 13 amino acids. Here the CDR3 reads CASSPTVGDTQYF. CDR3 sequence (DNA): TGTGCCAGCAGTCCCACCGTGGGCGATACGCAGTATTTT.

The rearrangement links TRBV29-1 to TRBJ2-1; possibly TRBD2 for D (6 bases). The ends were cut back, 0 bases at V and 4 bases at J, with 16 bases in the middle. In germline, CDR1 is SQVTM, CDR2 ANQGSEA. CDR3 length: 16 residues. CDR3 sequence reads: CSVEDYGGALYNEQFF. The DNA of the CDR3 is TGCAGCGTTGAAGATTACGGGGGAGCCCTATACAATGAGCAGTTCTTC.

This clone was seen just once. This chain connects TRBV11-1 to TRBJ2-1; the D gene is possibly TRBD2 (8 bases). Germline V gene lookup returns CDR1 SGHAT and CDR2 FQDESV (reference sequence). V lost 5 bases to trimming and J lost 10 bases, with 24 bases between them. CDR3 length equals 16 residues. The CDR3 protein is CASSPHRGASGREQFF. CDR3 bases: TGTGCCAGCAGCCCACACAGGGGAGCTAGCGGGCGAGAGCAGTTCTTC.

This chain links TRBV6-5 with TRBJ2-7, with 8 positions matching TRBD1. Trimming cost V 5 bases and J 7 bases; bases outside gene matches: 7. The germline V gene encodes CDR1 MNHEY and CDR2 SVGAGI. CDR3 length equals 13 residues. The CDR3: CASSKGQGGEQYF. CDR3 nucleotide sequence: TGTGCCAGCAGTAAAGGACAGGGCGGAGAGCAGTACTTC.

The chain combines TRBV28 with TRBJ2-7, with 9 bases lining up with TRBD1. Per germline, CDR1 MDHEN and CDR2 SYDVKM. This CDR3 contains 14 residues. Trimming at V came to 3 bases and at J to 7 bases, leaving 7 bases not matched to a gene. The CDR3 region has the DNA TGTGCCAGCAGTTTCGGGACAGGGCTTATGGAGCAGTACTTC. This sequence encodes CASSFGTGLMEQYF.

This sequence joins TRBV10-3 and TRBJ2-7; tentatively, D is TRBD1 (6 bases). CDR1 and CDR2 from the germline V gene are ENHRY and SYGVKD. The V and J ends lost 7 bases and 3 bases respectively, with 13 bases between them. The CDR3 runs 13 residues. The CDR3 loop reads CAITEGVDYEQYF. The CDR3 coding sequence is TGTGCCATCACCGAGGGGGTAGACTACGAGCAGTACTTC.

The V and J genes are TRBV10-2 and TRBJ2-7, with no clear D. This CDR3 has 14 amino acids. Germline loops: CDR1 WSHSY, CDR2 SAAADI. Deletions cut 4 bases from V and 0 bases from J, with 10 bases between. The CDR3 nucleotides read TGCGCCAGCAGTGTAGGGCAGAGCTCCTACGAGCAGTACTTC. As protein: CASSVGQSSYEQYF.

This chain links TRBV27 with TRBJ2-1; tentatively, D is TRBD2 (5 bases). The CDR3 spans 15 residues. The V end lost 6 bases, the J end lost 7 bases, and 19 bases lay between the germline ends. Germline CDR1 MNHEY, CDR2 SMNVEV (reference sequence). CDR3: CASSPPGLSLNEQFF. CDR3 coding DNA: TGTGCCAGCAGCCCCCCCGGACTGTCTCTTAATGAGCAGTTCTTC.

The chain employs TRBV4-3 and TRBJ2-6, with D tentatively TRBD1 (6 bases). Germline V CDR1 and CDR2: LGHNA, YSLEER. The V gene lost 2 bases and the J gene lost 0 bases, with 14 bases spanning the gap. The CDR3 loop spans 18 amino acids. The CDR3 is CASSQMGAISSGANVLTF. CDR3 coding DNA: TGCGCCAGCAGCCAAATGGGGGCCATCTCCTCTGGGGCCAACGTCCTGACTTTC.

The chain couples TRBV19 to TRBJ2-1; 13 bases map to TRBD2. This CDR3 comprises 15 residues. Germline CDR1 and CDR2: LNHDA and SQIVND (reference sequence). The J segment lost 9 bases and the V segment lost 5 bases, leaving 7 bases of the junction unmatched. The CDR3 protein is CASSLTSGRGGEQFF. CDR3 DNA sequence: TGTGCCAGTAGTTTAACTAGCGGGAGGGGTGGTGAGCAGTTCTTC.

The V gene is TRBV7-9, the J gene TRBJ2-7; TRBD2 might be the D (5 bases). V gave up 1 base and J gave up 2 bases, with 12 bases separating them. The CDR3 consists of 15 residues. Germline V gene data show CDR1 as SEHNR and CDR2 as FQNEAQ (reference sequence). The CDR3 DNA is TGTGCCAGCAGCTTAGTGCTGCGGGCTACCTACGAGCAGTACTTC. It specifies CASSLVLRATYEQYF.

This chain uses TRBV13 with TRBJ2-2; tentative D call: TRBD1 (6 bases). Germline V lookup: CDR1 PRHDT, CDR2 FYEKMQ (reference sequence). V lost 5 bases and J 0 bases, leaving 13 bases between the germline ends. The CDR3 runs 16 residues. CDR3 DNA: TGTGCCAGCAGCGGACGGGACACTCCGAACACCGGGGAGCTGTTTTTT. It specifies CASSGRDTPNTGELFF.

The CDR3 protein is CASSQVFLNEKLFF. In DNA form, the CDR3 reads TGCGCCAGCAGCCAAGTTTTCCTAAACGAAAAACTGTTTTTT. V usage is TRBV4-1 and J usage is TRBJ1-4, with no clear D. V lost 1 base, J lost 8 bases, and 11 bases lay in between. The CDR3 spans 14 residues. Germline V gives CDR1 MGHRA, CDR2 YSYEKL.

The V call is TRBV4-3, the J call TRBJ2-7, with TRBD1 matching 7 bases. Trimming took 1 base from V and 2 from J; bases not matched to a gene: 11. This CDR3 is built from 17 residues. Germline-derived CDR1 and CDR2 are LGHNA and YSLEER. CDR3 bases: TGCGCCAGCAGCCAAGGTTCGGACAGGTTTTCCCCCTACGAGCAGTACTTC. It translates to CASSQGSDRFSPYEQYF.

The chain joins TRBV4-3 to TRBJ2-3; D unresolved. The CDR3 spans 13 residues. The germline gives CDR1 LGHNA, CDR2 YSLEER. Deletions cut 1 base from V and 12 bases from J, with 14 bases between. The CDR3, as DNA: TGCGCCAGCAGCCAAGTTCGAAAGGTAGTTCAGTATTTT. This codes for CASSQVRKVVQYF.

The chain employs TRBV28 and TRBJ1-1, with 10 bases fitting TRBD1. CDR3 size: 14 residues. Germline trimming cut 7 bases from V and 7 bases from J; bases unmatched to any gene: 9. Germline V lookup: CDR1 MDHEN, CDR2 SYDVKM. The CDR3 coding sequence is TGTGCCAGCACCCTTCTGACAGGGGGCAATGAAGCTTTCTTT. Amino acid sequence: CASTLLTGGNEAFF.

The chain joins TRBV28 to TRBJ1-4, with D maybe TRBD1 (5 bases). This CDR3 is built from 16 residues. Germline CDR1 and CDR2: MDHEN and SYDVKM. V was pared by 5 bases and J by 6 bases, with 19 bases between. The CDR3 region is CASSNTPGRGHEKLFF. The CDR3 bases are TGTGCCAGCAGTAACACACCGGGACGCGGACATGAAAAACTGTTTTTT.

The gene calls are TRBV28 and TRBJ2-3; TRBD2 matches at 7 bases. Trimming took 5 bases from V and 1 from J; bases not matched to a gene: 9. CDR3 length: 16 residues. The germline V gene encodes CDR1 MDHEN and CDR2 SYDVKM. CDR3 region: CASSTPGLGGTDTQYF. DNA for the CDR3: TGTGCCAGCAGTACCCCCGGACTAGGGGGCACAGATACGCAGTATTTT.

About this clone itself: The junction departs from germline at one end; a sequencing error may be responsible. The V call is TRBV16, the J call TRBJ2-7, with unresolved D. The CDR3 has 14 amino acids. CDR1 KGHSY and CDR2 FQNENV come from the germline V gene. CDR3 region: CASSQETGSDEQYF. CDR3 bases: TGTGCCAGCAGTCAAGAGACGGGCTCCGACGAGCAGTACTTC.

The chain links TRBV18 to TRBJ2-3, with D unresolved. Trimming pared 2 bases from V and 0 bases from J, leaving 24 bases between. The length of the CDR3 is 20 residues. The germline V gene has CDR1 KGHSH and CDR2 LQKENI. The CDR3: CASSPGRMDVPARSTDTQYF. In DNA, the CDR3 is TGTGCCAGCTCACCAGGACGAATGGACGTGCCAGCGCGAAGCACAGATACGCAGTATTTT.

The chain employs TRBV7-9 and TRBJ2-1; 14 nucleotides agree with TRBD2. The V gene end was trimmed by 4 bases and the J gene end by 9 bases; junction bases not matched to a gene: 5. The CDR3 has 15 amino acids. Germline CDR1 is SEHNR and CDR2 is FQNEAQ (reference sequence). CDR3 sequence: CASSSTGLAGVEQFF. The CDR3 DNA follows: TGTGCCAGCAGCTCCACGGGACTAGCGGGAGTTGAGCAGTTCTTC. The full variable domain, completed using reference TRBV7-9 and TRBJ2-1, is DTGVSQNPRHKITKRGQNVTFRCDPISEHNRLYWYRQTLGQGPEFLTYFQNEAQLEKSRLLSDRFSAERPKGSFSTLEIQRTEQGDSAMYLCASSSTGLAGVEQFFGPGTRLTVL.

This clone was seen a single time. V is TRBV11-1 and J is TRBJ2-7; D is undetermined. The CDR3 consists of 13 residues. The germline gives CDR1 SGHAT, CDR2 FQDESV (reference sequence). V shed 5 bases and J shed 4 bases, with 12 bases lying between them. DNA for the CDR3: TGTGCCAGCAGCCATGGGTGGGGATACGAGCAGTACTTC. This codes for CASSHGWGYEQYF.

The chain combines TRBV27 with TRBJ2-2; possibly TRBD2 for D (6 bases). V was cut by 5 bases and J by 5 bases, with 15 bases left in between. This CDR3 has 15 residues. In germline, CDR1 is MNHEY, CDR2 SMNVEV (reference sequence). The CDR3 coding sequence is TGTGCCAGCAGTCTGCGGGGAGGATTTACCGGGGAGCTGTTTTTT. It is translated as CASSLRGGFTGELFF.